This T cell receptor beta chain was sequenced in a study of blood T cell repertoires in COVID-19. At the level of the study: The cDNA or gDNA used as material had been derived from T cells, B-cell-depleted T cells, or PBMCs.

Data came from immunoSEQ multiplex PCR; TCRdb stores just in-frame clones and leaves some out. Counted here are some 64,000 clones, 65% to 85% occurring once; the ten biggest clones make up about a fifth. Germline values: CDR1 LGHDT, CDR2 YNNKEL (reference sequence). There are 15 residues in the CDR3. V was trimmed by 0 bases and J by 8 bases, leaving 16 bases between them. This sequence was found in a woman of 80 years or more with active or convalescent COVID-19. Source material: peripheral blood. This rearrangement joins TRBV3-1 (or the pseudogene TRBV3-2) to TRBJ1-2, with a possible D match to TRBD1 (5 bases). The DNA for the CDR3 is TGTGCCAGCAGCCAAGATATAGGGGCCCGATTAGGCTACACCTTC. This encodes CASSQDIGARLGYTF.